The 24 T cell receptor beta chains given below trace back to one sample, sequenced in a study of OX40 agonist ivuxolimab in advanced cancers. The table came from immunoSEQ multiplex PCR; TCRdb's copy has only in-frame clones and leaves some out. The sample has around 46,000 clones, approximately 88% seen once. Here the sequenced sample was CD4+ or CD8+ T cells sorted from blood, taken in a trial of the OX40 agonist ivuxolimab. The receptors were gathered from an adult with an advanced solid tumor such as melanoma, head and neck, liver or kidney cancer.

The rearrangement links TRBV28 to TRBJ2-7; the D is unclear. Germline CDR1 reads MDHEN; CDR2 reads SYDVKM. The V and J ends lost 7 bases and 3 bases respectively, with 13 bases between them. CDR3 length equals 13 residues. CDR3 coding DNA: TGTGCCAGCACTGAACAGTGGGGCTACGAGCAGTACTTC. Protein: CASTEQWGYEQYF. Using reference TRBV28 and TRBJ2-7 for the parts outside the CDR3, the full variable domain is DVKVTQSSRYLVKRTGEKVFLECVQDMDHENMFWYRQDPGLGLRLIYFSYDVKMKEKGDIPEGYSVSREKKERFSLILESASTNQTSMYLCASTEQWGYEQYFGPGTRLTVT.

This rearrangement joins TRBV9 to TRBJ2-7; a weak D match, TRBD1 (6 bases). V shed 0 bases and J shed 0 bases, with 10 bases lying between them. Looked up from germline, CDR1 is SGDLS and CDR2 is YYNGEE. This CDR3 is built from 15 residues. CDR3 region: CASSVEGDTSYEQYF. CDR3 in DNA: TGTGCCAGCAGCGTAGAGGGGGACACCTCCTACGAGCAGTACTTC. Using reference TRBV9 and TRBJ2-7 for the parts outside the CDR3, the full variable domain is DSGVTQTPKHLITATGQRVTLRCSPRSGDLSVYWYQQSLDQGLQFLIQYYNGEERAKGNILERFSAQQFPDLHSELNLSSLELGDSALYFCASSVEGDTSYEQYFGPGTRLTVT.

The rearrangement joins TRBV2 to TRBJ2-7, with D tentatively TRBD2 (6 bases). Per germline, CDR1 SNHLY and CDR2 FYNNEI. With 0 bases removed from V and 3 bases from J, the gap between germline ends came to 12 bases. This CDR3 is built from 15 residues. The CDR3, as DNA: TGTGCCAGCAGTGAAGCGGGGGGAAAGCGCTACGAGCAGTACTTC. It specifies CASSEAGGKRYEQYF.

V usage is TRBV4-3 and J usage is TRBJ2-3, with D possibly called TRBD1 or TRBD2 (6 bases each). Germline V gene sequence: CDR1 LGHNA, CDR2 YSLEER. The CDR3 is made up of 16 amino acids. V was cut by 0 bases and J by 3 bases, with 13 bases left in between. CDR3 protein: CASSQDSGALTDTQYF. The CDR3 coding sequence is TGCGCCAGCAGCCAAGATTCGGGGGCATTAACAGATACGCAGTATTTT.

V usage is TRBV19 and J usage is TRBJ1-1; weak D call: TRBD1 (5 bases). The V gene lost 0 bases and the J gene lost 5 bases, with 16 bases spanning the gap. The CDR3 consists of 16 residues. The germline V gene has CDR1 LNHDA and CDR2 SQIVND (reference sequence). The CDR3 DNA sequence: TGTGCCAGTAGTATAGATCGTAGGACACGGGGAACTGAAGCTTTCTTT. Its protein is CASSIDRRTRGTEAFF.

The chain carries TRBV12-5 and TRBJ1-5; maybe TRBD1 (5 bases). The CDR3 consists of 17 residues. V was cut by 3 bases and J by 0 bases, with 15 bases left in between. The germline V gene has CDR1 LGHNT and CDR2 FRNRAP. The CDR3 loop reads CASGFRGVSNSNQPQHF. In nucleotides, the CDR3 is TGTGCTAGTGGTTTTAGAGGGGTAAGTAATAGCAATCAGCCCCAGCATTTT.

The chain links TRBV5-5 to TRBJ2-1; 9 positions agree with TRBD2. Germline V gene data show CDR1 as SGHKS and CDR2 as YYEKEE (reference sequence). V shed 3 bases and J 5 bases; nucleotides not matched to a gene: 3. The CDR3 extends over 14 amino acids. The CDR3 reads CASSWVAGDNEQFF. In DNA form, the CDR3 reads TGTGCCAGCAGCTGGGTAGCGGGGGACAATGAGCAGTTCTTC.

The CDR3 spells CASSQERAAGDEQYF. DNA for the CDR3: TGCGCCAGCAGCCAAGAGCGAGCGGCGGGTGACGAGCAGTACTTC. V is TRBV4-1 and J is TRBJ2-7; tentative D call: TRBD2 (5 bases). The CDR3 consists of 15 residues. Trimming left V 0 bases short and J 5 bases short, with 14 bases between. CDR1 is MGHRA, CDR2 YSYEKL, per germline.

The chain links TRBV6-6 to TRBJ2-7; D may be TRBD1 (5 bases). This CDR3 has 11 amino acids. V gave up 7 bases and J gave up 4 bases, with 8 bases separating them. The germline V gene has CDR1 MNHNY and CDR2 SVGAGI (reference sequence). CDR3 nucleotide sequence: TGTGCCAGCACCCAGGGTTACGAGCAGTACTTC. Translating it yields CASTQGYEQYF.

The chain employs TRBV6-5 and TRBJ2-1; 7 nucleotides line up with TRBD2. Germline CDR1 and CDR2: MNHEY and SVGAGI. V shed 5 bases and J 2 bases; nucleotides not matched to a gene: 6. This CDR3 is built from 15 residues. CDR3 sequence (DNA): TGTGCCAGCAGTAACCGGGACTATACCTACAATGAGCAGTTCTTC. Translation gives CASSNRDYTYNEQFF.

V usage is TRBV5-5 and J usage is TRBJ2-7; no firm D call. The germline V gene has CDR1 SGHKS and CDR2 YYEKEE (reference sequence). V was pared by 5 bases and J by 0 bases, with 3 bases between. The CDR3 is 11 residues long. The CDR3 loop is CASRSSYEQYF. The CDR3 nucleotides are TGTGCCAGCAGGAGCTCCTACGAGCAGTACTTC.

CDR3 region: CAISTGPNQPQHF. As DNA, the CDR3 is TGTGCCATTTCGACAGGACCCAATCAGCCCCAGCATTTT. This rearrangement joins TRBV19 to TRBJ1-5, with a possible D match to TRBD1 (6 bases). This CDR3 comprises 13 residues. Trimming removed 10 bases at V and 3 bases at J, with 13 bases between. From germline, CDR1 is LNHDA and CDR2 SQIVND (reference sequence).

This chain uses TRBV6-5 with TRBJ2-7; a weak D match, TRBD1 (5 bases). The CDR3 is 14 amino acids. The V end was cut by 6 bases, the J end by 3 bases, with 15 bases between. CDR1 is MNHEY, CDR2 SVGAGI, per germline. In DNA, the CDR3 is TGTGCCAGCAGCTCCGGGTGGCAGGGCTACGAGCAGTACTTC. As protein: CASSSGWQGYEQYF.

V usage is TRBV30 and J usage is TRBJ2-7, with TRBD1 matching over 8 bases. The V gene's germline CDR1 is GTSNPN and CDR2 SVGIG (reference sequence). The CDR3 totals 11 residues. Losses at the gene ends were 6 bases for V and 5 bases for J; bases not matched to a gene: 3. As DNA, the CDR3 is TGTGCCTGCTCAGGGGGCAACGAGCAGTACTTC. Translation gives CACSGGNEQYF.

The sample holds one count of this clone. The rearrangement links TRBV9 to TRBJ2-1; tentative D call: TRBD1 (5 bases). Germline loops: CDR1 SGDLS, CDR2 YYNGEE. The CDR3 consists of 15 residues. V lost 0 bases and J lost 2, with 9 bases in between. The CDR3 is CASSVGGLTYNEQFF. CDR3 in DNA: TGTGCCAGCAGCGTAGGGGGCTTGACCTACAATGAGCAGTTCTTC.

This clone showed up just once. J is TRBJ2-7 and V is TRBV5-6; 8 bases agree with TRBD1. Trimming took 5 bases from V and 2 from J; bases not matched to a gene: 15. Germline lookup yields CDR1 SGHDT and CDR2 YYEEEE. The CDR3 has 17 amino acids. The DNA for the CDR3 is TGTGCCAGCAGTGACCCCTTTCGGACAGGGAATCCCTACGAGCAGTACTTC. Amino acid sequence: CASSDPFRTGNPYEQYF. Together with reference TRBV5-6 and TRBJ2-7, the CDR3 gives the full variable domain: DAGVTQSPTHLIKTRGQQVTLRCSPKSGHDTVSWYQQALGQGPQFIFQYYEEEERQRGNFPDRFSGHQFPNYSSELNVNALLLGDSALYLCASSDPFRTGNPYEQYFGPGTRLTVT.

The rearrangement joins TRBV6-4 to TRBJ1-1; D gene uncertain. In germline, CDR1 is MRHNA, CDR2 SNTAGT. Trimming took 6 bases from V and 8 from J, leaving 19 bases between them. The CDR3 is 14 amino acids. The CDR3 DNA reads TGTGCCAGCAGCCACCTACGACACGCTCAGGAAGCTTTCTTT. Protein: CASSHLRHAQEAFF.

The CDR3 bases are TGCGCCAGCAGCTCCATTCGCCAGGTGAATGAGCAGTTCTTC. Translation: CASSSIRQVNEQFF. The V gene is TRBV5-1, the J gene TRBJ2-1; D gene unclear. In germline, CDR1 is SGHRS, CDR2 YFSETQ. The CDR3 covers 14 residues. V dropped 3 bases and J dropped 7 bases, with 14 bases sitting between them.

This chain's CDR3 is CASSSFSGSQPQHF. CDR3 sequence (DNA): TGTGCCAGCAGCAGTTTTAGTGGAAGTCAGCCCCAGCATTTT. The chain carries TRBV28 and TRBJ1-5; unclear D gene. The CDR3 is 14 amino acids. With 6 bases removed from V and 6 bases from J, the gap between germline ends came to 15 bases. The V gene's germline CDR1 is MDHEN and CDR2 SYDVKM. Full variable domain (outside the CDR3, taken from reference TRBV28 and TRBJ1-5): DVKVTQSSRYLVKRTGEKVFLECVQDMDHENMFWYRQDPGLGLRLIYFSYDVKMKEKGDIPEGYSVSREKKERFSLILESASTNQTSMYLCASSSFSGSQPQHFGDGTRLSIL.

Here the CDR3 DNA reads TGCAGCGTTGTGGAACGGGACAGCTCCTACGAGCAGTACTTC. Translation: CSVVERDSSYEQYF. The chain combines TRBV29-1 with TRBJ2-5; 7 bases match TRBD1. Matching the DNA end better, TRBJ2-7 makes the J call doubtful. The CDR3 loop spans 14 amino acids. Germline assignment: CDR1 SQVTM and CDR2 ANQGSEA.

The chain uses TRBV19 and TRBJ1-4; tentatively, D is TRBD1 (5 bases). CDR1 is LNHDA, CDR2 SQIVND, per germline (reference sequence). The CDR3 consists of 16 residues. V lost 1 base, J lost 8 bases, and 17 bases lay in between. The chain's CDR3 is CASSIGLVLRGEKLFF. CDR3 DNA: TGTGCCAGTAGTATAGGATTGGTCCTGAGGGGAGAAAAACTGTTTTTT. Full variable domain (missing parts from reference TRBV19 and TRBJ1-4): DGGITQSPKYLFRKEGQNVTLSCEQNLNHDAMYWYRQDPGQGLRLIYYSQIVNDFQKGDIAEGYSVSREKKESFPLTVTSAQKNPTAFYLCASSIGLVLRGEKLFFGSGTQLSVL.

This chain uses TRBV19 with TRBJ2-3, with D uncertain. V lost 3 bases to trimming and J lost 5 bases, with 6 bases between them. The CDR3 length is 12 residues. Germline V gives CDR1 LNHDA, CDR2 SQIVND (reference sequence). CDR3 nucleotide sequence: TGTGCCAGTAGTATTACGGTAGATACGCAGTATTTT. This translates into CASSITVDTQYF.

The chain employs TRBV9 and TRBJ2-1; D unresolved. This CDR3 has 14 residues. Trimming shortened V by 4 bases and J by 9 bases, and 17 bases separated the two germline ends. The V gene's germline CDR1 is SGDLS and CDR2 YYNGEE. The CDR3 bases are TGTGCCAGCAGCTTCCAAACGGTGGGTGGTGAGCAGTTCTTC. It specifies CASSFQTVGGEQFF.

This sequence joins TRBV11-2 and TRBJ2-2; D ambiguous. Germline lookup yields CDR1 SGHAT and CDR2 FQNNGV. V lost 0 bases to trimming and J lost 1 base, with 6 bases between them. This CDR3 region has 15 residues. The DNA for the CDR3 is TGTGCCAGCAGCTTAGACTATAGGAACACCGGGGAGCTGTTTTTT. Amino acids: CASSLDYRNTGELFF.